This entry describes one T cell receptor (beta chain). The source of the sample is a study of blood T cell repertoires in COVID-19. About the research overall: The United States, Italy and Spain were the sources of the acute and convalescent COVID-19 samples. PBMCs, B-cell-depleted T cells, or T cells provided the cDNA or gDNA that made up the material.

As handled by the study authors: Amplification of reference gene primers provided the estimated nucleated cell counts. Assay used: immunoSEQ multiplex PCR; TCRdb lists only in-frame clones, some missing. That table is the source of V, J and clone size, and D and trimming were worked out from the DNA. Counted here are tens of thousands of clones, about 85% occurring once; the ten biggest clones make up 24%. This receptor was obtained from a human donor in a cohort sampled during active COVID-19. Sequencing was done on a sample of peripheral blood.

CDR3 amino acids: CASSQGGYRNRAEAFF. CDR3 coding DNA: TGTGCCAGCAGCCAAGGAGGGTACAGAAACAGGGCTGAAGCTTTCTTT. The V and J genes are TRBV3-1 (or the pseudogene TRBV3-2) and TRBJ1-1; D possibly corresponds to TRBD1 (6 bases). Germline V gives CDR1 LGHDT, CDR2 YNNKEL (reference sequence). V dropped 1 base and J dropped 6 bases, with 18 bases sitting between them. CDR3 length: 16 residues.